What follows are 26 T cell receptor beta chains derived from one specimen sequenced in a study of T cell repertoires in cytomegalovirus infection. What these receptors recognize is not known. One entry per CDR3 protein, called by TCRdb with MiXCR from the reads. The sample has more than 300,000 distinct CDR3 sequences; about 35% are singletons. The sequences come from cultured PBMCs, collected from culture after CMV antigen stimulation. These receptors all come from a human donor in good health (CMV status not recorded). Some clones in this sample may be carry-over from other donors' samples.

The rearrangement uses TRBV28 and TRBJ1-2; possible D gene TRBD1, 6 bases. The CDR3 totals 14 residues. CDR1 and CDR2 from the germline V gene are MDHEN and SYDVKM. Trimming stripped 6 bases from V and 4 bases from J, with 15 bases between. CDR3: CASRAYTGIYGYTF. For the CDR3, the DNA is TGTGCCAGCAGAGCTTATACAGGGATCTATGGCTACACCTTC.

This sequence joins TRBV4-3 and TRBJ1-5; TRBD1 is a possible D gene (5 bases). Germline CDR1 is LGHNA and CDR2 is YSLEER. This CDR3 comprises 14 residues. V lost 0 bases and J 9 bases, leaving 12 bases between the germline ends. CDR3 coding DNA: TGCGCCAGCAGCCAAGATGGGACGCAAAGGCCCCAGCATTTT. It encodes CASSQDGTQRPQHF.

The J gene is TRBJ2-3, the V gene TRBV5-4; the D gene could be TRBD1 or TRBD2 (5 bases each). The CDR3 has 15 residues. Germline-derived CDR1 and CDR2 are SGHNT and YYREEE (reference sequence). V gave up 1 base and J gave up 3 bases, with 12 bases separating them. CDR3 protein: CASSLSEGETDTQYF. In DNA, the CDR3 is TGTGCCAGCAGCTTGTCGGAAGGGGAGACAGATACGCAGTATTTT.

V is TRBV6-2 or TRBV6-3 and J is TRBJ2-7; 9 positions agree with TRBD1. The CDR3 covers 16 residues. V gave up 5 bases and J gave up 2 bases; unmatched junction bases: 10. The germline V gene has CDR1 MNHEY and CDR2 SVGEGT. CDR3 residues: CASSPYSGTGPYEQYV. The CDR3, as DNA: TGTGCCAGCAGTCCGTACTCCGGGACAGGGCCCTACGAGCAGTACGTC.

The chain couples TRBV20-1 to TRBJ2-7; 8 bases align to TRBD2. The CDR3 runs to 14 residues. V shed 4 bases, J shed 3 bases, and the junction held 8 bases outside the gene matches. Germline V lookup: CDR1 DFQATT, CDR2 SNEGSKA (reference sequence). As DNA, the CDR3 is TGCAGTGCTATGGGGACTAGTGGTTTCTACGAGCAGTACTTC. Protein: CSAMGTSGFYEQYF.

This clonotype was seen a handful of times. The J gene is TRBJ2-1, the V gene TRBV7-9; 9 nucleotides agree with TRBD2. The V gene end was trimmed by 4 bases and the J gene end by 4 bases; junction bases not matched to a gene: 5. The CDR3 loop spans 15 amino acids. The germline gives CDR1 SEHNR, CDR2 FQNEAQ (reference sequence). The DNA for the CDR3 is TGTGCCAGCAGCTCCTCTACTAGCGGGTACAATGAGCAGTTCTTC. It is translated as CASSSSTSGYNEQFF.

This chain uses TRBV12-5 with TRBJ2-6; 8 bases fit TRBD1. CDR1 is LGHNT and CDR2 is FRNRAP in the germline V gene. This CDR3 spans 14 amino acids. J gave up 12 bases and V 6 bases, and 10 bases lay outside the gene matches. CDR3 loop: CASGQIGTGGVLTF. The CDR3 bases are TGTGCTAGTGGCCAAATTGGGACAGGTGGCGTCCTGACTTTC.

The CDR3 nucleotides are TGTGCCATCAGTCCGGGACAGGGGTTAGCGGGCTACACCTTC. Its translation is CAISPGQGLAGYTF. The gene calls are TRBV10-3 and TRBJ1-2; 10 nucleotides line up with TRBD1. This CDR3 contains 14 residues. V dropped 5 bases and J dropped 8; count of bases not matched to a gene: 8. Germline V gene data show CDR1 as ENHRY and CDR2 as SYGVKD.

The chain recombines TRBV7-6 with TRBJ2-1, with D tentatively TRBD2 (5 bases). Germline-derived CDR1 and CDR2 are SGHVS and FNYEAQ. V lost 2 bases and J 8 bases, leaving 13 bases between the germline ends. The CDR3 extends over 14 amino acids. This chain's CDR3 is CASSLQKGVDEQFF. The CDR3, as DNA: TGTGCCAGCAGCTTACAGAAGGGAGTCGATGAGCAGTTCTTC.

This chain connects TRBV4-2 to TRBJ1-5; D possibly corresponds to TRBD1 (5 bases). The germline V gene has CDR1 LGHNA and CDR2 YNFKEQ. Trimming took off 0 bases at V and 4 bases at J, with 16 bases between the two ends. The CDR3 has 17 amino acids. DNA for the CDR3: TGTGCCAGCAGCCAAGATGAGAGACAGTTACTTAATCAGCCCCAGCATTTT. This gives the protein CASSQDERQLLNQPQHF.

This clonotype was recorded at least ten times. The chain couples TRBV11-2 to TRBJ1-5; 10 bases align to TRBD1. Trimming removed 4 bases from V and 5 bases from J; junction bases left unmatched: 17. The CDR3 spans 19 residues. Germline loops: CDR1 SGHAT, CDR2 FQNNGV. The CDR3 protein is CASSSDRPGGQGKYQPQHF. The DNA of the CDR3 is TGTGCCAGCAGCTCTGATCGCCCCGGGGGACAGGGGAAGTATCAGCCCCAGCATTTT.

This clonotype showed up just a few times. In DNA form, the CDR3 reads TGTGCCAGTAGAGGGGGGGGGACTAGCAGACACAATGAGCAGTTCTTC. It is translated as CASRGGGTSRHNEQFF. The chain joins TRBV19 to TRBJ2-1, with TRBD2 matching 9 bases. V was clipped by 6 bases and J by 5 bases; unmatched bases: 11. The CDR3 contains 16 residues. The germline CDR1 and CDR2 sequences are LNHDA and SQIVND (reference sequence). The full variable domain, in which reference TRBV19 and TRBJ2-1 provide the parts outside the CDR3, is DGGITQSPKYLFRKEGQNVTLSCEQNLNHDAMYWYRQDPGQGLRLIYYSQIVNDFQKGDIAEGYSVSREKKESFPLTVTSAQKNPTAFYLCASRGGGTSRHNEQFFGPGTRLTVL.

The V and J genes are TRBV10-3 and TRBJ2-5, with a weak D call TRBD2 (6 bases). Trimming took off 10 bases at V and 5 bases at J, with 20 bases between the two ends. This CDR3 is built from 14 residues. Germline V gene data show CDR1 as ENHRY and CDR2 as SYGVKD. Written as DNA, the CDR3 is TGTGCCACACTCGAGCGAGTGGCGGGGGAGACCCAGTACTTC. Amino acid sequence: CATLERVAGETQYF.

This CDR3 reads CASSQPQGAPGNEKLFF. CDR3 nucleotides: TGTGCCAGCAGCCAGCCTCAGGGGGCGCCGGGTAATGAAAAACTGTTTTTT. The V and J genes are TRBV4-2 and TRBJ1-4, with TRBD1 matching over 8 bases. The V and J ends lost 3 bases and 4 bases, in that order; junction bases with no gene match: 10. The CDR3 runs to 17 residues. Germline lookup yields CDR1 LGHNA and CDR2 YNFKEQ.

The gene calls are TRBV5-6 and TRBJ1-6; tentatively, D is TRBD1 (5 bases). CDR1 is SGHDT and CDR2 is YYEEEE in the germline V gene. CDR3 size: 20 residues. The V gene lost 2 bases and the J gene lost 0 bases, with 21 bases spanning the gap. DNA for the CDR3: TGTGCCAGCAGCTTATCTGGAGGTTGGGGCTTCAGCTCCTATAATTCACCCCTCCACTTT. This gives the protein CASSLSGGWGFSSYNSPLHF.

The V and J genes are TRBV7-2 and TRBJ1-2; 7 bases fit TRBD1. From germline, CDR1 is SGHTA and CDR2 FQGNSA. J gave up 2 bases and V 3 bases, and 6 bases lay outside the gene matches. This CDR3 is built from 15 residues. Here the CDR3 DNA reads TGTGCCAGCAGCTTGTCGACAGGGACCAACTATGGCTACACCTTC. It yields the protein CASSLSTGTNYGYTF.

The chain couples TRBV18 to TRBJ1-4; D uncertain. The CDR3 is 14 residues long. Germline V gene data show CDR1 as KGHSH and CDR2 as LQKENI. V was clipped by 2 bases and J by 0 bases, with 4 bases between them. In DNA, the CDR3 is TGTGCCAGCTCACCAGGGACAACTAATGAAAAACTGTTTTTT. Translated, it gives CASSPGTTNEKLFF.

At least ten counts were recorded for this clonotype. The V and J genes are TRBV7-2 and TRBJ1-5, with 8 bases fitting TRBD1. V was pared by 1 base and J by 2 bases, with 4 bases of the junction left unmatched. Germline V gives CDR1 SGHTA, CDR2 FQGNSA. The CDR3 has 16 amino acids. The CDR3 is CASSLGTGLGNQPQHF. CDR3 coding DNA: TGTGCCAGCAGCTTAGGGACAGGGTTAGGCAATCAGCCCCAGCATTTT.

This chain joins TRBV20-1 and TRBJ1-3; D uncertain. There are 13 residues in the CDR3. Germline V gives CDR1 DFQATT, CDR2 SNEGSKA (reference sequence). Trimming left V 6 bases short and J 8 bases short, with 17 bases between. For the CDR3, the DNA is TGCAGTGCCTTTCGTACCCGCGGTGACACCATATATTTT. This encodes CSAFRTRGDTIYF.

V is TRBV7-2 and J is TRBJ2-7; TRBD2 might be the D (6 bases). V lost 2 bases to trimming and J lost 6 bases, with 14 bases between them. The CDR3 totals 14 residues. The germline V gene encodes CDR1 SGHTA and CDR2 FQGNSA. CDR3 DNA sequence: TGTGCCAGCAGCTTAAACCGGGAGTCTGGCGAGCAGTACTTC. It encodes CASSLNRESGEQYF.

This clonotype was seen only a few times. This CDR3 is CAISESGDIYNEQFF. The CDR3 region has the DNA TGTGCCATCAGTGAGTCAGGGGACATATACAATGAGCAGTTCTTC. The V and J genes are TRBV10-3 and TRBJ2-1; the D gene is possibly TRBD1 (6 bases). Trimming removed 0 bases at V and 4 bases at J, with 10 bases between. The CDR3 is made up of 15 amino acids. Germline-derived CDR1 and CDR2 are ENHRY and SYGVKD.

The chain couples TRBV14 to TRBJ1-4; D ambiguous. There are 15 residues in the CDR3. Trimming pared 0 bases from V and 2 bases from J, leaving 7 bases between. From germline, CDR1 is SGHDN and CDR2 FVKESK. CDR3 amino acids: CASSQDLVTNEKLFF. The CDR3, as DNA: TGTGCCAGCAGCCAAGATCTGGTGACTAATGAAAAACTGTTTTTT.

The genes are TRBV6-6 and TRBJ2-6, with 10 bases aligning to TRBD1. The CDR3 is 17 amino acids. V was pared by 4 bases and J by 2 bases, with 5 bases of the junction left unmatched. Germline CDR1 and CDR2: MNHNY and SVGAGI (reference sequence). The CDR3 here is CASSSGTGDPGANVLTF. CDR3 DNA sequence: TGTGCCAGCAGTTCCGGGACAGGGGATCCTGGGGCCAACGTCCTGACTTTC.

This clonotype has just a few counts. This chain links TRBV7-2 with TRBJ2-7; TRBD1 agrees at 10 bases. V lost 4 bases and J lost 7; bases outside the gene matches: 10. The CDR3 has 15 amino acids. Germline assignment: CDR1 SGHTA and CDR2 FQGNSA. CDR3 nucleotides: TGTGCCAGCAGCTCGGGACAGGGGAGAACGGGGGAGCAGTACGTC. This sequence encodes CASSSGQGRTGEQYV.

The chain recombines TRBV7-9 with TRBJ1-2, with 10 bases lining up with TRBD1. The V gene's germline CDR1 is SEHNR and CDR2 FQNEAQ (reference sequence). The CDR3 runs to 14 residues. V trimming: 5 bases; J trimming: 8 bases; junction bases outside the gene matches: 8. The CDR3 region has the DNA TGTGCCAGCAGCCCCTACGGGACAGGGGAGGGCTACACCTTC. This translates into CASSPYGTGEGYTF.

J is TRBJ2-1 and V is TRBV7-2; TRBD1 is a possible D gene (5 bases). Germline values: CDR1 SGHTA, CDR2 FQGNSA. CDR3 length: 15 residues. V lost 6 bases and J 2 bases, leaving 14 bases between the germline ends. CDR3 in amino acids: CASRPGQSPYNEQFF. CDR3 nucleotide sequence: TGTGCCAGCAGGCCAGGGCAGTCCCCCTACAATGAGCAGTTCTTC.